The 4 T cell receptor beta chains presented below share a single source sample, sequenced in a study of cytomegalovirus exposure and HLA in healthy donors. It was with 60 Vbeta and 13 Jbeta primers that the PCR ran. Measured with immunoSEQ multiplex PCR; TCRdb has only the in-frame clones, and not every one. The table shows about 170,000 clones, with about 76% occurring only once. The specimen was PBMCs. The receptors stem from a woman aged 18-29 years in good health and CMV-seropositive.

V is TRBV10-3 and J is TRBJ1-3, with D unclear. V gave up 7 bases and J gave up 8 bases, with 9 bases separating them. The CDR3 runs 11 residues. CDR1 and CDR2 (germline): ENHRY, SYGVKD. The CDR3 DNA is TGTGCCATCACCTCGGGAGACACCATATATTTT. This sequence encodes CAITSGDTIYF.

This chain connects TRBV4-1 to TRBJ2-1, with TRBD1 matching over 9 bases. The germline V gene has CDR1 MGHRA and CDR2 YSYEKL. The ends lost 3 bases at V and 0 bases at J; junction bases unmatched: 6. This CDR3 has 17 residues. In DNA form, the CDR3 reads TGCGCCAGCAGCCAGAATACAGGGGGCAGCTCCTACAATGAGCAGTTCTTC. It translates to CASSQNTGGSSYNEQFF.

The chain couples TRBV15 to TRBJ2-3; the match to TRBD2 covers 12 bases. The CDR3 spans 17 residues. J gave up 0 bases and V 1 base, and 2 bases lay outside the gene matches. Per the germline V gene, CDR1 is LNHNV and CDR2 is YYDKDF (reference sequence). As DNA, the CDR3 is TGTGCCACCAGCAGAGGGGGGACTAGCGGGAGCACAGATACGCAGTATTTT. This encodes CATSRGGTSGSTDTQYF. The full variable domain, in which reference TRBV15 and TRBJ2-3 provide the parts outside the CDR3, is DAMVIQNPRYQVTQFGKPVTLSCSQTLNHNVMYWYQQKSSQAPKLLFHYYDKDFNNEADTPDNFQSRRPNTSFCFLDIRSPGLGDTAMYLCATSRGGTSGSTDTQYFGPGTRLTVL.

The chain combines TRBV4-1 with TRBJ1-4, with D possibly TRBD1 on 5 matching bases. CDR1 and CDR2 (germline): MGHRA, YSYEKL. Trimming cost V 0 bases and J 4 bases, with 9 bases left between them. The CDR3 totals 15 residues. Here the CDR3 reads CASSQDGRVNEKLFF. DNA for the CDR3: TGCGCCAGCAGCCAAGATGGCAGGGTTAATGAAAAACTGTTTTTT.